These T cell receptor beta chains were read from a single sample in a study of blood T cell repertoires in COVID-19. Using immunoSEQ multiplex PCR, the repertoire was profiled, and TCRdb retains in-frame clones only, with some absent. The sample has around 120,000 clones; around 89% are singletons. The sample comprised peripheral blood. The source of these receptors is a woman of 80 years or more with acute or convalescent COVID-19. The CDR3 runs from the conserved cysteine through the conserved F or W. D genes are given only for firm matches. Size tells how often a clone was seen (once, few, many) or the class of an expanded clone, and some rows leave it out.

clone size: few; J gene: TRBJ1-3; D gene: -; V gene: TRBV5-1; CDR3 DNA: TGCGCCAGCAGCCCTCGCGACTCTGGAAACACCATATATTTT; CDR3 protein: CASSPRDSGNTIYF
clone size: few; J gene: TRBJ2-7; D gene: TRBD1; V gene: TRBV27; CDR3 DNA: TGTGCCAGCAAAAGGGGGGACAGGGGAGTCGTTGAGCAGTACTTC; CDR3 protein: CASKRGDRGVVEQYF
clone size: -; J gene: TRBJ2-7; D gene: TRBD1; V gene: TRBV2; CDR3 DNA: TGTGCCAGCAGTTCTAACAGGGGATTGTACGAGCAGTACTTC; CDR3 protein: CASSSNRGLYEQYF
clone size: -; J gene: TRBJ2-7; D gene: -; V gene: TRBV4-3; CDR3 DNA: TGCGCCAGCAGCCAAGATGGGAGATTCTACGAGCAGTACTTC; CDR3 protein: CASSQDGRFYEQYF
clone size: few; J gene: TRBJ1-6; D gene: TRBD1; V gene: TRBV4-3; CDR3 DNA: TGCGCCAGCAGCCAAGGAGGACAGGGGGCGTTTTTTGCCCTCCACTTT; CDR3 protein: CASSQGGQGAFFALHF
clone size: -; J gene: TRBJ1-4; D gene: -; V gene: TRBV5-1; CDR3 DNA: TGCGCCAGCAGCTTGGAAGCAGGGTCGCGTGAAAAACTGTTTTTT; CDR3 protein: CASSLEAGSREKLFF
clone size: once; J gene: TRBJ2-7; D gene: TRBD1; V gene: TRBV27; CDR3 DNA: TGTGCCAGCAGTTTAGAGGCAGGGGGCTACGAGCAGTACTTC; CDR3 protein: CASSLEAGGYEQYF
clone size: -; J gene: TRBJ1-1; D gene: TRBD1; V gene: TRBV2; CDR3 DNA: TGTGCCAGCAGTGAACCGACAGGGTGGAACACTGAAGCTTTCTTT; CDR3 protein: CASSEPTGWNTEAFF
clone size: -; J gene: TRBJ2-5; D gene: TRBD2; V gene: TRBV6-6; CDR3 DNA: TGTGCCAGCAGTTCGCAGGGAGGGGAGACCCAGTACTTC; CDR3 protein: CASSSQGGETQYF
clone size: -; J gene: TRBJ1-6; D gene: -; V gene: TRBV18; CDR3 DNA: TGTGCCAGCTCACCACTAGGATGGGGGGGTAATTCACCCCTCCACTTT; CDR3 protein: CASSPLGWGGNSPLHF
clone size: -; J gene: TRBJ1-1; D gene: -; V gene: TRBV19; CDR3 DNA: TGTGCCAGCGCCATACAGGACAACACTGAAGCTTTCTTT; CDR3 protein: CASAIQDNTEAFF
clone size: -; J gene: TRBJ2-7; D gene: TRBD1; V gene: TRBV5-1; CDR3 DNA: TGCGCCAGCAGCTTGGGTGGGGACAGGGAAACCTACGAGCAGTACTTC; CDR3 protein: CASSLGGDRETYEQYF
clone size: few; J gene: TRBJ2-5; D gene: -; V gene: TRBV9; CDR3 DNA: TGTGCCAGCAGCGGGGGAAAGGGAGAACTAGCCGGTGAGACCCAGTACTTC; CDR3 protein: CASSGGKGELAGETQYF
clone size: -; J gene: TRBJ1-3; D gene: -; V gene: TRBV9; CDR3 DNA: TGTGCCAGCACCACTAGAAACACCATATATTTT; CDR3 protein: CASTTRNTIYF
clone size: -; J gene: TRBJ2-7; D gene: -; V gene: TRBV25-1; CDR3 DNA: TGTGCCAGCAGTGAAGGGGGGTTATCCTCCTACGAGCAGTACTTC; CDR3 protein: CASSEGGLSSYEQYF
clone size: -; J gene: TRBJ1-4; D gene: TRBD1; V gene: TRBV13; CDR3 DNA: TGTGCCAGCAGCTTAAGGGGACAGGGACTCGGAAATGAAAAACTGTTTTTT; CDR3 protein: CASSLRGQGLGNEKLFF
clone size: -; J gene: TRBJ2-7; D gene: TRBD1; V gene: TRBV18; CDR3 DNA: TGTGCCAGCTCACCTTGGGACAGGGGGTCCTACGAGCAGTACTTC; CDR3 protein: CASSPWDRGSYEQYF
clone size: -; J gene: TRBJ2-1; D gene: TRBD2; V gene: TRBV2; CDR3 DNA: TGTGCCAGCAAGGGACTAGCGGGGGGGGACTCCTACAATGAGCAGTTCTTC; CDR3 protein: CASKGLAGGDSYNEQFF
clone size: -; J gene: TRBJ1-5; D gene: -; V gene: TRBV5-1; CDR3 DNA: TGCGCCAGCAGCTTGGGAACAGAGAGCCACAATCAGCCCCAGCATTTT; CDR3 protein: CASSLGTESHNQPQHF
clone size: -; J gene: TRBJ1-1; D gene: TRBD1; V gene: TRBV19; CDR3 DNA: TGTGCCAGTAAGACAGGGGGGAACACTGAAGCTTTCTTT; CDR3 protein: CASKTGGNTEAFF
clone size: -; J gene: TRBJ2-7; D gene: -; V gene: TRBV7-8; CDR3 DNA: TGTGCCAGCAACCGCGGAGGAGTGGATCGCGAGCAGTACTTC; CDR3 protein: CASNRGGVDREQYF
clone size: -; J gene: TRBJ1-2; D gene: -; V gene: TRBV12-3/TRBV12-4; CDR3 DNA: TGTGCCACCGGGTATAACGGCAACTATGGCTACACCTTC; CDR3 protein: CATGYNGNYGYTF
clone size: -; J gene: TRBJ1-3; D gene: TRBD1; V gene: TRBV28; CDR3 DNA: TGTGCCAGCAGTCTCCCGCAGGGGGTGTCTGGAAACACCATATATTTT; CDR3 protein: CASSLPQGVSGNTIYF
clone size: -; J gene: TRBJ1-2; D gene: -; V gene: TRBV2; CDR3 DNA: TGTGCCAGCATGGGGGCTTTAAGAGACTATGGCTACACCTTC; CDR3 protein: CASMGALRDYGYTF
clone size: -; J gene: TRBJ1-2; D gene: TRBD1; V gene: TRBV19; CDR3 DNA: TGTGCCAGTAGTGGGGACAGGGGGAGGTATGGCTACACCTTC; CDR3 protein: CASSGDRGRYGYTF
clone size: -; J gene: TRBJ1-3; D gene: -; V gene: TRBV18; CDR3 DNA: TGTGCCAGCTCACTCGGACAGCTTTTGCATTCGGGAAACACCATATATTTT; CDR3 protein: CASSLGQLLHSGNTIYF
clone size: -; J gene: TRBJ2-2; D gene: TRBD1; V gene: TRBV7-3; CDR3 DNA: TGTGCCAGCAGTTCTACTCCGGACAGGATGAACACCGGGGAGCTGTTTTTT; CDR3 protein: CASSSTPDRMNTGELFF
clone size: -; J gene: TRBJ1-2; D gene: -; V gene: TRBV4-1; CDR3 DNA: TGCGCCAGCAGCCAAGGGACAGCGGGGTCGACCTATGGCTACACCTTC; CDR3 protein: CASSQGTAGSTYGYTF
clone size: -; J gene: TRBJ2-7; D gene: TRBD1; V gene: TRBV5-1; CDR3 DNA: TGCGCCAGCAGCACTGGACAGGGGGCGAGTTACGAGCAGTACTTC; CDR3 protein: CASSTGQGASYEQYF
clone size: -; J gene: TRBJ1-2; D gene: TRBD1; V gene: TRBV19; CDR3 DNA: TGTGCCAGTAGTAACAGGGGGCTCGACTATGGCTACACCTTC; CDR3 protein: CASSNRGLDYGYTF
clone size: once; J gene: TRBJ1-1; D gene: TRBD1; V gene: TRBV11-2; CDR3 DNA: TGTGCCAGCAGACCAGGGGGCCTTAGGACTGAAGCTTTCTTT; CDR3 protein: CASRPGGLRTEAFF
clone size: few; J gene: TRBJ2-5; D gene: -; V gene: TRBV30; CDR3 DNA: TGTGCCTGGAGTGCCGCCAGGGGCTGGGAGACCCAGTACTTC; CDR3 protein: CAWSAARGWETQYF
clone size: -; J gene: TRBJ2-7; D gene: TRBD1; V gene: TRBV5-4; CDR3 DNA: TGTGCCAGCAGCTCACCGGGACAGGGGACCTACGAGCAGTACTTC; CDR3 protein: CASSSPGQGTYEQYF
clone size: once; J gene: TRBJ2-5; D gene: TRBD2; V gene: TRBV5-4; CDR3 DNA: TGTGCCAGCAGCTACAGCGGGGGTATATCGGAGACCCAGTACTTC; CDR3 protein: CASSYSGGISETQYF
clone size: -; J gene: TRBJ1-2; D gene: -; V gene: TRBV12-2; CDR3 DNA: TGTGCAAGTCGCTTAGTTTTCTCTGGTTTTTCTCTCGAAGCCCTCTATGGCTACACCTTC; CDR3 protein: CASRLVFSGFSLEALYGYTF
clone size: -; J gene: TRBJ2-3; D gene: TRBD2; V gene: TRBV6-6; CDR3 DNA: TGTGCCAGCAGTCCTTGGGATAGCGGGGGGGCCCGTACGCAGTATTTT; CDR3 protein: CASSPWDSGGARTQYF
clone size: -; J gene: TRBJ2-2; D gene: -; V gene: TRBV5-6; CDR3 DNA: TGTGCCAGCAGCTTGGGCCTGCCGGGCGGGGAGCTGTTTTTT; CDR3 protein: CASSLGLPGGELFF
clone size: -; J gene: TRBJ2-3; D gene: -; V gene: TRBV15; CDR3 DNA: TGTGCCACCAGCAGAACAGGGCCGGGCGGGTCAGATACGCAGTATTTT; CDR3 protein: CATSRTGPGGSDTQYF
clone size: once; J gene: TRBJ2-1; D gene: TRBD1; V gene: TRBV13; CDR3 DNA: TGTGCCAGCAGCAAGGGACAGGGCTACAATGAGCAGTTCTTC; CDR3 protein: CASSKGQGYNEQFF
clone size: -; J gene: TRBJ2-7; D gene: -; V gene: TRBV3-1/TRBV3-2; CDR3 DNA: TGTGCCAGCAGCCAAGTGGGCCGGGGCTACGAGCAGTACTTC; CDR3 protein: CASSQVGRGYEQYF
clone size: -; J gene: TRBJ1-5; D gene: -; V gene: TRBV2; CDR3 DNA: TGTGCCAGCAGGGAACAGGGAATTAGCAATCAGCCCCAGCATTTT; CDR3 protein: CASREQGISNQPQHF
clone size: -; J gene: TRBJ1-3; D gene: -; V gene: TRBV28; CDR3 DNA: TGTGCCAGTAAAGGACTTGGAAACACCATATATTTT; CDR3 protein: CASKGLGNTIYF
clone size: -; J gene: TRBJ1-1; D gene: -; V gene: TRBV7-9; CDR3 DNA: TGTGCCAGCGGCCCTGGTTTCACTGAAGCTTTCTTT; CDR3 protein: CASGPGFTEAFF
clone size: -; J gene: TRBJ2-2; D gene: TRBD1; V gene: TRBV30; CDR3 DNA: TGTGCCTGGAGTGAGGACTCGACAGGGCAGTACACCGGGGAGCTGTTTTTT; CDR3 protein: CAWSEDSTGQYTGELFF
clone size: once; J gene: TRBJ1-4; D gene: TRBD1; V gene: TRBV7-6; CDR3 DNA: TGTGCCAGCAGCCCCAGGGGACAGGCTAATGAAAAACTGTTTTTT; CDR3 protein: CASSPRGQANEKLFF
clone size: -; J gene: TRBJ2-2; D gene: -; V gene: TRBV7-6; CDR3 DNA: TGTGCCAGCAGCCCCATTTCAGGGATGTTGGACACCGGGGAGCTGTTTTTT; CDR3 protein: CASSPISGMLDTGELFF
clone size: few; J gene: TRBJ1-1; D gene: -; V gene: TRBV11-2; CDR3 DNA: TGTGCCAGCAGCTTAGGAGAGTTTTTGAACACTGAAGCTTTCTTT; CDR3 protein: CASSLGEFLNTEAFF
clone size: -; J gene: TRBJ1-2; D gene: TRBD1; V gene: TRBV19; CDR3 DNA: TGTGCCAGTAGTTCGGGACAGGGGGCGTATGGCTACACCTTC; CDR3 protein: CASSSGQGAYGYTF
clone size: -; J gene: TRBJ1-3; D gene: -; V gene: TRBV5-1; CDR3 DNA: TGCGCCAGCAGCTTGGATGCGAGGAGCTCTGGAAACACCATATATTTT; CDR3 protein: CASSLDARSSGNTIYF
clone size: -; J gene: TRBJ1-5; D gene: -; V gene: TRBV30; CDR3 DNA: TGTGCCTGGAGTGTATTAATCAGGCGTAATCAGCCCCAGCATTTT; CDR3 protein: CAWSVLIRRNQPQHF
clone size: -; J gene: TRBJ1-5; D gene: TRBD1; V gene: TRBV4-1; CDR3 DNA: TGCGCCAGCAGACAAACAGGGGCTAATCAGCCCCAGCATTTT; CDR3 protein: CASRQTGANQPQHF
clone size: -; J gene: TRBJ2-3; D gene: TRBD2; V gene: TRBV5-1; CDR3 DNA: TGCGCCAGTAAAGACGGGGGGGCCCGCACAGATACGCAGTATTTT; CDR3 protein: CASKDGGARTDTQYF
clone size: -; J gene: TRBJ1-1; D gene: TRBD1; V gene: TRBV2; CDR3 DNA: TGTGCCAGCAGTGAAGATCGCGGGACAGGTTTGAACACTGAAGCTTTCTTT; CDR3 protein: CASSEDRGTGLNTEAFF
clone size: once; J gene: TRBJ2-1; D gene: -; V gene: TRBV7-9; CDR3 DNA: TGTGCCAGCAGCGCCGAGACTAGTCGGGACTACAATGAGCAGTTCTTC; CDR3 protein: CASSAETSRDYNEQFF
clone size: -; J gene: TRBJ1-1; D gene: TRBD1; V gene: TRBV19; CDR3 DNA: TGTGCCAGTAGGGCAACAAACAGGGGTGAAGCTTTCTTT; CDR3 protein: CASRATNRGEAFF
clone size: -; J gene: TRBJ2-7; D gene: TRBD1; V gene: TRBV30; CDR3 DNA: TGTGCCTGGAGGGGGACAGCTGCCAACTTC; CDR3 protein: CAWRGTAANF
clone size: -; J gene: TRBJ2-7; D gene: -; V gene: TRBV2; CDR3 DNA: TGTGCCAGCAGTGATCTCCCAGGGCGGTACGAGCAGTACTTC; CDR3 protein: CASSDLPGRYEQYF
clone size: -; J gene: TRBJ2-3; D gene: TRBD2; V gene: TRBV20-1; CDR3 DNA: TGCAGTGTCCATAGCGGGGGGACGCAGTATTTT; CDR3 protein: CSVHSGGTQYF
clone size: -; J gene: TRBJ2-4; D gene: -; V gene: TRBV19; CDR3 DNA: TGTGCCAGTAGTATGGGGGGAGGTTCGGCCAAAAACATTCAGTACTTC; CDR3 protein: CASSMGGGSAKNIQYF
clone size: -; J gene: TRBJ2-3; D gene: TRBD1; V gene: TRBV7-3; CDR3 DNA: TGTGCCAGCAGCCCAGGACAGGGCACAGATACGCAGTATTTT; CDR3 protein: CASSPGQGTDTQYF